This record covers a single T cell receptor (beta chain). Its antigen is unidentified. The PCR ran on 60 Vbeta and 13 Jbeta primers. This table comes from immunoSEQ multiplex PCR, and its TCRdb copy is limited to in-frame clones, with some not included. Recorded for this sample: approximately 120,000 clones. The record originates from a study of cytomegalovirus exposure and HLA in healthy donors. Study-wide findings and caveats: When analyzed later, a missense DCLRE1C variant was found to be linked to TCR beta V- and J-gene trimming. Upon later analysis, HLA-associated TCR beta chains proved more clonally expanded than other, equally common chains.

Healthy bone marrow donors made up the cohort. The sequence was obtained from a man in his forties in good health and CMV-seronegative. Sample: PBMCs.

The CDR3 DNA reads as TGTGCCAGCACTCTCGCGGGGCGGACGGGTTACGAGCAGTACTTC. This encodes CASTLAGRTGYEQYF. This rearrangement joins TRBV6-5 to TRBJ2-7; possible D gene TRBD2, 6 bases. Germline loops: CDR1 MNHEY, CDR2 SVGAGI. The V gene lost 7 bases and the J gene lost 4 bases, with 20 bases spanning the gap. The CDR3 loop spans 15 amino acids.